Listed below are T cell receptor beta chains from one sample, sequenced in a study of shared clonotypes between healthy human individuals. Sequenced by immunoSEQ multiplex PCR; TCRdb stores in-frame clones only, minus some. The sample holds roughly 220,000 clones; 65% to 70% are singletons and the top ten take over 8.5%. Sequenced sample: memory CD4+ T cells sorted from blood. The receptors were gathered from a man in his thirties or forties in good health. Each CDR3 is given with its conserved first and last residue. The D gene is left open where the match is weak. For some rows the clone size is stated as once, few or many, or as a class when expanded; others skip it.

NA,TRBJ2-5,NA,TRBV30,TGTGCCTGGAGTCGCGGCGGTCCCGGCCGAGAGACCCAGTACTTC,CAWSRGGPGRETQYF
many,TRBJ2-7,TRBD2,TRBV28,TGTGCCAGCAATATTAGCGGGAGGGGCTCCTACGAGCAGTACTTC,CASNISGRGSYEQYF
NA,TRBJ1-4,NA,TRBV14,TGTGCCAGCAGCCCCGCCGTCGGGGACACATATAATGAAAAACTGTTTTTT,CASSPAVGDTYNEKLFF
NA,TRBJ1-5,NA,TRBV27,TGTGCCAGCAGCCAGGGACGGAGCAATCAGCCCCAGCATTTT,CASSQGRSNQPQHF
NA,TRBJ2-3,TRBD2,TRBV29-1,TGCAGCGTTTATTGGGAGGGCCGGGTGGATACGCAGTATTTT,CSVYWEGRVDTQYF
NA,TRBJ1-5,TRBD1,TRBV19,TGTGCCAGTAGTATGAAACATTCGGGACAGCAATTTCCCCAGCATTTT,CASSMKHSGQQFPQHF
NA,TRBJ1-5,NA,TRBV28,TGTGCCAGCAGTTTATACGGTGGTCAGCCCCAGCATTTT,CASSLYGGQPQHF
NA,TRBJ2-4,NA,TRBV18,TGTGCCAGCGGGAATTCAGCCAACGGCATTCAGTACTTC,CASGNSANGIQYF
NA,TRBJ2-7,TRBD1,TRBV28,TGTGCCAGCACGGGACAGGATAGGTACGAGCAGTACTTC,CASTGQDRYEQYF
NA,TRBJ2-3,NA,TRBV2,TGTGCCAGCATGGCGGGGAGCACAGATACGCAGTATTTT,CASMAGSTDTQYF
NA,TRBJ2-7,TRBD2,TRBV15,TGTGCCACCATCCCGGGACTAGCGGCCTACGAGCAGTACTTC,CATIPGLAAYEQYF
NA,TRBJ2-3,NA,TRBV19,TGTGCCAGTAGTGCTCGAATGGGTACGCAGTATTTT,CASSARMGTQYF
once,TRBJ2-7,NA,TRBV20-1,TGCAGTGCTAGGGAACTCTACGAGCAGTACTTC,CSARELYEQYF
NA,TRBJ2-7,NA,TRBV5-1,TGCGCCAGCATCCAGCGGCTTTATACCTACGAGCAGTACTTC,CASIQRLYTYEQYF
NA,TRBJ2-2,NA,TRBV6-6,TGTGCCAGCAGTTCGCTGGACAGATCCACCGGGGAGCTGTTTTTT,CASSSLDRSTGELFF